This is a list of T cell receptor beta chains from one sample in a study of T cell responses to AZD1222 COVID-19 vaccine. Sequencing used immunoSEQ multiplex PCR; TCRdb keeps in-frame clones, though not all of them. The sample records about 110,000 clones, over 85% being singletons. The sample in question was peripheral blood, obtained on day 0 of AZD1222 vaccination. The receptors stem from an adult in good health. The CDR3 runs from the conserved cysteine through the conserved F or W. The order of the fields is V gene, D gene, clone size, J gene, CDR3 DNA, CDR3 protein. A D gene is named only where the DNA matches it firmly. Clone size appears in some rows only: once, few, many, or a class for an expanded clone.

V gene: TRBV12-1
D gene: .
clone size: .
J gene: TRBJ2-3
CDR3 DNA: TGTGCCAGCAGCCACGGAGAAACTAGATCAGATACGCAGTATTTT
CDR3 protein: CASSHGETRSDTQYF

V gene: TRBV5-8
D gene: .
clone size: .
J gene: TRBJ1-2
CDR3 DNA: TGTGCCAGCAGGTCTGAAGTGGATTCTAACTATGGCTACACCTTC
CDR3 protein: CASRSEVDSNYGYTF

V gene: TRBV7-7
D gene: .
clone size: .
J gene: TRBJ1-4
CDR3 DNA: TGTGCCAGCAGCTCAGGGGCGGCGGCTAATGAAAAACTGTTTTTT
CDR3 protein: CASSSGAAANEKLFF

V gene: TRBV28
D gene: .
clone size: .
J gene: TRBJ2-1
CDR3 DNA: TGTGCCAGCAGTTTATACCGGAGGGCCGGGGGCTACAATGAGCAGTTCTTC
CDR3 protein: CASSLYRRAGGYNEQFF

V gene: TRBV12-5
D gene: TRBD1
clone size: .
J gene: TRBJ1-2
CDR3 DNA: TGTGCTAGTGGTTTGGGGCAGGGGGTGAGAGGCTACACCTTC
CDR3 protein: CASGLGQGVRGYTF

V gene: TRBV7-9
D gene: .
clone size: .
J gene: TRBJ2-2
CDR3 DNA: TGTGCCAGCATCCGCGGCGGGGCCAAATTAATCACCGGGGAGCTGTTTTTT
CDR3 protein: CASIRGGAKLITGELFF

V gene: TRBV5-5
D gene: .
clone size: .
J gene: TRBJ2-7
CDR3 DNA: TGTGCCAGCAGCTTGGTGGACGGGCCCCGGAACGAGCAGTACTTC
CDR3 protein: CASSLVDGPRNEQYF

V gene: TRBV5-1
D gene: TRBD1
clone size: .
J gene: TRBJ1-3
CDR3 DNA: TGCGCCAGCAGCTTAAACGCGGCAGGGGGGTACTCTGGAAACACCATATATTTT
CDR3 protein: CASSLNAAGGYSGNTIYF

V gene: TRBV7-9
D gene: .
clone size: .
J gene: TRBJ1-4
CDR3 DNA: TGTGCCAGCAGCTTTAGATGGGCACCTGAAGCTAATGAAAAACTGTTTTTT
CDR3 protein: CASSFRWAPEANEKLFF

V gene: TRBV28
D gene: TRBD1
clone size: .
J gene: TRBJ1-6
CDR3 DNA: TGTGCCACTAATACAGGGGTCGGCTCACCCCTCCACTTT
CDR3 protein: CATNTGVGSPLHF

V gene: TRBV6-2/TRBV6-3
D gene: TRBD1
clone size: .
J gene: TRBJ1-6
CDR3 DNA: TGTGCCAGCAGTTACGGGGGACAGGGATTTTCACCCCTCCACTTT
CDR3 protein: CASSYGGQGFSPLHF

V gene: TRBV15
D gene: .
clone size: few
J gene: TRBJ2-2
CDR3 DNA: TGTGCCACCTCCGGGGGAGGTGACACCGGGGAGCTGTTTTTT
CDR3 protein: CATSGGGDTGELFF

V gene: TRBV11-1
D gene: .
clone size: .
J gene: TRBJ2-7
CDR3 DNA: TGTGCCAGCAGCTTAGCTAGCGGCTTCTCCTACGAGCAGTACTTC
CDR3 protein: CASSLASGFSYEQYF

V gene: TRBV9
D gene: .
clone size: .
J gene: TRBJ2-5
CDR3 DNA: TGTGCCAGCAGCGTACGTGCAGGGAGAGAGACCCAGTACTTC
CDR3 protein: CASSVRAGRETQYF

V gene: TRBV2
D gene: .
clone size: .
J gene: TRBJ2-7
CDR3 DNA: TGTGCCAGCAAAGTACGCAACCTCGAGCAGTACTTC
CDR3 protein: CASKVRNLEQYF

V gene: TRBV9
D gene: .
clone size: once
J gene: TRBJ1-1
CDR3 DNA: TGTGCCAGCAGCGATAACCGGGACGGGGACACTGAAGCTTTCTTT
CDR3 protein: CASSDNRDGDTEAFF

V gene: TRBV4-1
D gene: .
clone size: .
J gene: TRBJ1-4
CDR3 DNA: TGCGCCAGCAGCCAAGACCAAACTAAGAGGGGGTGGGCTAATGAAAAACTGTTTTTT
CDR3 protein: CASSQDQTKRGWANEKLFF

V gene: TRBV11-3
D gene: TRBD1
clone size: .
J gene: TRBJ2-2
CDR3 DNA: TGTGCCAGCAGCCCCGGGACAGGGCCCGTCTTTAACACCGGGGAGCTGTTTTTT
CDR3 protein: CASSPGTGPVFNTGELFF

V gene: TRBV5-4
D gene: .
clone size: .
J gene: TRBJ1-6
CDR3 DNA: TGTGCCAGCAGCTTGTGGACCCGGAATAATTCACCCCTCCACTTT
CDR3 protein: CASSLWTRNNSPLHF

V gene: TRBV28
D gene: .
clone size: .
J gene: TRBJ1-2
CDR3 DNA: TGTGCCAGCACCTACAGGGAGAATGGCTACACCTTC
CDR3 protein: CASTYRENGYTF

V gene: TRBV5-1
D gene: TRBD2
clone size: once
J gene: TRBJ2-1
CDR3 DNA: TGCGCCAGCACCCTAGCGGAAACGTCCTACAATGAGCAGTTCTTC
CDR3 protein: CASTLAETSYNEQFF

V gene: TRBV25-1
D gene: .
clone size: once
J gene: TRBJ1-1
CDR3 DNA: TGTGCCAGCCTTGGGGGGGTAACTGAAGCTTTCTTT
CDR3 protein: CASLGGVTEAFF

V gene: TRBV4-1
D gene: .
clone size: .
J gene: TRBJ2-3
CDR3 DNA: TGCGCCAGCAGCCAACCAGCCGGGACCCCAGGTACGCAGTATTTT
CDR3 protein: CASSQPAGTPGTQYF

V gene: TRBV27
D gene: .
clone size: .
J gene: TRBJ1-1
CDR3 DNA: TGTGCCAGCAGTTTTGGGGGGAGCACTGAAGCTTTCTTT
CDR3 protein: CASSFGGSTEAFF

V gene: TRBV4-3
D gene: .
clone size: .
J gene: TRBJ2-7
CDR3 DNA: TGCGCCAGCAGCCAAGATCGGGGACGCTTTGAGCAGTACTTC
CDR3 protein: CASSQDRGRFEQYF

V gene: TRBV19
D gene: .
clone size: .
J gene: TRBJ1-1
CDR3 DNA: TGTGCCAGTGTTGAGGGGAACACTGAAGCTTTCTTT
CDR3 protein: CASVEGNTEAFF

V gene: TRBV28
D gene: TRBD1
clone size: .
J gene: TRBJ2-7
CDR3 DNA: TGTGCCAGCAGTCGGACAGGGCTAAGTGTCGAGCAGTACTTC
CDR3 protein: CASSRTGLSVEQYF

V gene: TRBV15
D gene: .
clone size: .
J gene: TRBJ2-5
CDR3 DNA: TGTGCCACCAGCAGAGATTTAGGGACCCAGTACTTC
CDR3 protein: CATSRDLGTQYF

V gene: TRBV7-9
D gene: .
clone size: .
J gene: TRBJ1-2
CDR3 DNA: TGTGCCAGCAGCCCGACAACCACAGGGAATAATGGCTACACCTTC
CDR3 protein: CASSPTTTGNNGYTF

V gene: TRBV11-2
D gene: .
clone size: .
J gene: TRBJ1-5
CDR3 DNA: TGTGCCAGCAGCTCCGAACCGGGACTTCAGCATTTT
CDR3 protein: CASSSEPGLQHF

V gene: TRBV30
D gene: TRBD1
clone size: .
J gene: TRBJ1-2
CDR3 DNA: TGTGCCTGGAGTGTACAGGGGCCGTATGGCTACACCTTC
CDR3 protein: CAWSVQGPYGYTF

V gene: TRBV5-6
D gene: .
clone size: .
J gene: TRBJ2-6
CDR3 DNA: TGTGCCAGCAGCGGCGGGATCCACTCGTTCTCGGGGGCCAACGTCCTGACTTTC
CDR3 protein: CASSGGIHSFSGANVLTF

V gene: TRBV12-3/TRBV12-4
D gene: .
clone size: .
J gene: TRBJ1-1
CDR3 DNA: TGTGCCAGCAGTTTGTCAGAGAATGAAGCTTTCTTT
CDR3 protein: CASSLSENEAFF

V gene: TRBV5-5
D gene: .
clone size: .
J gene: TRBJ1-2
CDR3 DNA: TGTGCCAGCAGCTTAGGCAATGGCTACACCTTC
CDR3 protein: CASSLGNGYTF

V gene: TRBV6-6
D gene: .
clone size: .
J gene: TRBJ2-7
CDR3 DNA: TGTGCCAGCAGTACCCGAGTCGAGCAGTACTTC
CDR3 protein: CASSTRVEQYF

V gene: TRBV19
D gene: .
clone size: once
J gene: TRBJ1-2
CDR3 DNA: TGTGCCAGTCAGTCAGGGACAAATGGCTACACCTTC
CDR3 protein: CASQSGTNGYTF

V gene: TRBV19
D gene: TRBD1
clone size: .
J gene: TRBJ2-1
CDR3 DNA: TGTGCCAGTAGTATCAGGACAGGGATCAATGAGCAGTTCTTC
CDR3 protein: CASSIRTGINEQFF

V gene: TRBV6-4
D gene: .
clone size: once
J gene: TRBJ2-5
CDR3 DNA: TGTGCCAGCAGTGACGTAATGGGAGAAGAGACCCAGTACTTC
CDR3 protein: CASSDVMGEETQYF

V gene: TRBV18
D gene: TRBD1
clone size: .
J gene: TRBJ2-5
CDR3 DNA: TGTGCCAGCTCACCGGACAGGGGGGAAGAGACCCAGTACTTC
CDR3 protein: CASSPDRGEETQYF

V gene: TRBV29-1
D gene: TRBD1
clone size: .
J gene: TRBJ1-1
CDR3 DNA: TGCAGCGTGAGTCCCGGGACAGGTGGAGCTTTCTTT
CDR3 protein: CSVSPGTGGAFF

V gene: TRBV19
D gene: .
clone size: .
J gene: TRBJ1-1
CDR3 DNA: TGTGCCAGTAGTATGATCAGGGCGGCGGGAACTGAAGCTTTCTTT
CDR3 protein: CASSMIRAAGTEAFF

V gene: TRBV18
D gene: .
clone size: once
J gene: TRBJ1-2
CDR3 DNA: TGTGCCAGCTCACCTGATCGGGGCTACTATGGCTACACCTTC
CDR3 protein: CASSPDRGYYGYTF